Each of the 30 T cell receptor beta chains below was sequenced from the same sample in a study of technical replicates of blood from a few donors. Profiled with immunoSEQ multiplex PCR; TCRdb holds only in-frame clones, not every one. The profile shows around 83,000 clones, around 90% of them singletons. Sequencing input: T cells isolated from PBMCs. These receptors all come from a human donor in good health. Some clones in this sample may be carry-over from other donors' samples.

The chain is built from TRBV9 and TRBJ1-5; D may be TRBD1 (6 bases). Germline V gene sequence: CDR1 SGDLS, CDR2 YYNGEE. The CDR3 has 14 amino acids. Trimming left V 3 bases short and J 4 bases short, with 11 bases between. CDR3 region: CASSEGGGNQPQHF. Written as DNA, the CDR3 is TGTGCCAGCAGCGAGGGGGGGGGTAATCAGCCCCAGCATTTT.

In its sample, this clone was seen once. The V gene is TRBV5-6, the J gene TRBJ2-1; no firm D call. From germline, CDR1 is SGHDT and CDR2 YYEEEE. V was clipped by 2 bases and J by 1 base, with 10 bases between them. The CDR3 runs 15 residues. The CDR3 nucleotides read TGTGCCAGCAGCTTTCGGTATCGGTCCTACAATGAGCAGTTCTTC. This translates into CASSFRYRSYNEQFF.

Written as DNA, the CDR3 is TGTGCCATCAGTGCCCTCGCCTCAGGAGGCTACACCTTC. The encoded protein is CAISALASGGYTF. The chain employs TRBV10-3 and TRBJ1-2, with D unresolved. Germline V gene sequence: CDR1 ENHRY, CDR2 SYGVKD. The length of the CDR3 is 13 residues. Trimming left V 4 bases short and J 8 bases short, with 14 bases between.

The chain uses TRBV19 and TRBJ2-3; 8 bases map to TRBD1. The CDR3 has 16 residues. The V segment lost 4 bases and the J segment 3 bases; nucleotides outside the gene matches: 9. CDR1 is LNHDA, CDR2 SQIVND, per germline (reference sequence). The CDR3 DNA sequence: TGTGCCAGTAGTAGATCCCAGGGGGCGGGAACAGATACGCAGTATTTT. Translation: CASSRSQGAGTDTQYF.

The chain employs TRBV2 and TRBJ1-3, with D possibly being TRBD1 (6 bases). V was cut by 11 bases and J by 0 bases, with 14 bases left in between. Germline-derived CDR1 and CDR2 are SNHLY and FYNNEI. The CDR3 has 14 residues. CDR3 sequence (DNA): TGTGCCTTGTCGAGGGGGTTCTCTGGAAACACCATATATTTT. Its protein product is CALSRGFSGNTIYF. The variable domain in full, completed from reference TRBV2 and TRBJ1-3, reads EPEVTQTPSHQVTQMGQEVILRCVPISNHLYFYWYRQILGQKVEFLVSFYNNEISEKSEIFDDQFSVERPDGSNFTLKIRSTKLEDSAMYFCALSRGFSGNTIYFGEGSWLTVV.

The CDR3 sequence: CASSLNPRYAAYEQYF. The CDR3 nucleotides are TGTGCCAGCAGCTTAAACCCCCGGTATGCGGCCTACGAGCAGTACTTC. The V call is TRBV11-3, the J call TRBJ2-7; no definite D call. V was pared by 2 bases and J by 2 bases, with 16 bases between. This CDR3 region has 16 residues. The germline V gene has CDR1 SGHNT and CDR2 YENEEA.

In this sample, this clone turned up once. The CDR3 loop is CASSQSTGSGYTF. DNA of the CDR3: TGCGCCAGCAGCCAATCGACAGGGTCTGGCTACACCTTC. This chain links TRBV4-1 with TRBJ1-2, with 7 bases lining up with TRBD1. The CDR3 sequence is 13 residues long. Germline V gene data show CDR1 as MGHRA and CDR2 as YSYEKL. V was clipped by 2 bases and J by 7 bases; unmatched bases: 4.

This chain links TRBV4-1 with TRBJ2-5, with 11 bases matching TRBD2. CDR1 and CDR2 from the germline V gene are MGHRA and YSYEKL. V dropped 4 bases and J dropped 1; count of bases not matched to a gene: 2. The CDR3 has 15 residues. The CDR3 sequence is CASSLAGGPQETQYF. CDR3 sequence (DNA): TGCGCCAGCAGCCTAGCGGGAGGGCCCCAAGAGACCCAGTACTTC.

This clone occurred once. This chain joins TRBV7-8 and TRBJ2-7, with D uncertain. The germline V gene encodes CDR1 SGHVS and CDR2 FQNEAQ. The germline V and J ends were trimmed by 3 bases and 4 bases, with 10 bases remaining between them. The CDR3 extends over 13 amino acids. CDR3 region: CASSFRGRYEQYF. DNA for the CDR3: TGTGCCAGCAGCTTTAGAGGAAGGTACGAGCAGTACTTC. Combining the CDR3 with reference TRBV7-8 and TRBJ2-7 gives the whole variable domain GAGVSQSPRYKVAKRGQDVALRCDPISGHVSLFWYQQALGQGPEFLTYFQNEAQLDKSGLPSDRFFAERPEGSVSTLKIQRTQQEDSAVYLCASSFRGRYEQYFGPGTRLTVT.

This clone was observed a single time. The chain carries TRBV6-5 and TRBJ2-7; tentatively, D is TRBD2 (6 bases). V lost 2 bases, J lost 6 bases, and 11 bases lay in between. Germline V gene data show CDR1 as MNHEY and CDR2 as SVGAGI. The CDR3 runs 13 residues. As DNA, the CDR3 is TGTGCCAGCAGTTACGGAGGGGTGGGCGAGCAGTACTTC. Residues: CASSYGGVGEQYF.

The chain is built from TRBV28 and TRBJ1-1; D is undetermined. Germline V gives CDR1 MDHEN, CDR2 SYDVKM. The V end lost 4 bases, the J end lost 6 bases, and 12 bases lay between the germline ends. This CDR3 contains 13 residues. The CDR3 here is CASSYPESAEAFF. CDR3 DNA: TGTGCCAGCAGTTACCCCGAGAGCGCTGAAGCTTTCTTT.

The chain uses TRBV7-9 and TRBJ2-7; D is ambiguous. CDR3 length equals 14 residues. V was cut by 5 bases and J by 4 bases, with 15 bases left in between. Germline V gene sequence: CDR1 SEHNR, CDR2 FQNEAQ (reference sequence). CDR3 sequence: CASSLLQAGYEQYF. DNA for the CDR3: TGTGCCAGCAGCCTACTTCAGGCCGGATACGAGCAGTACTTC.

V and J are TRBV5-1 and TRBJ1-5; perhaps TRBD1 as D (5 bases). The CDR3 is 14 amino acids. V dropped 0 bases and J dropped 7 bases, with 11 bases sitting between them. Germline values: CDR1 SGHRS, CDR2 YFSETQ. CDR3 region: CASSLEPQGQPQHF. The CDR3 region has the DNA TGCGCCAGCAGCTTGGAACCCCAGGGACAGCCCCAGCATTTT.

The rearrangement links TRBV4-1 to TRBJ2-1; a possible D gene is TRBD2 (6 bases). The CDR3 length is 15 residues. Looked up from germline, CDR1 is MGHRA and CDR2 is YSYEKL. V gave up 1 base and J gave up 6 bases, with 13 bases separating them. The CDR3 bases are TGCGCCAGCAGCCAAGGGCTCGGGAGTGCCAATGAGCAGTTCTTC. It is translated as CASSQGLGSANEQFF.

The chain joins TRBV7-9 to TRBJ2-3; D may be TRBD2 (5 bases). The germline gives CDR1 SEHNR, CDR2 FQNEAQ (reference sequence). The CDR3 has 15 residues. Trimming removed 5 bases at V and 4 bases at J, with 16 bases between. CDR3 amino acids: CASSLYSGAADTQYF. CDR3 bases: TGTGCCAGCAGCCTCTACAGCGGAGCAGCAGATACGCAGTATTTT.

The chain employs TRBV7-8 and TRBJ2-1, with D possibly TRBD2 on 5 matching bases. The germline V and J ends were trimmed by 5 bases and 10 bases, with 21 bases remaining between them. The length of the CDR3 is 15 residues. Germline CDR1 SGHVS, CDR2 FQNEAQ. CDR3 coding DNA: TGTGCCAGCAGCGCGGCGGGTACCCCGATCGAGGAGCAGTTCTTC. It codes for CASSAAGTPIEEQFF.

The chain couples TRBV4-3 to TRBJ1-1; weak D call: TRBD1 (5 bases). The CDR3 has 13 residues. Germline V CDR1 and CDR2: LGHNA, YSLEER. V was clipped by 4 bases and J by 6 bases, with 12 bases between them. This chain's CDR3 is CASSRSRDSEAFF. The DNA of the CDR3 is TGCGCCAGCAGCCGATCCCGGGACTCTGAAGCTTTCTTT.

The chain employs TRBV9 and TRBJ2-1, with TRBD2 identical over 10 bases. The J segment lost 6 bases and the V segment lost 3 bases, leaving 6 bases of the junction unmatched. The germline V gene encodes CDR1 SGDLS and CDR2 YYNGEE. This CDR3 region has 15 residues. The chain's CDR3 is CASSASGSGGNEQFF. The CDR3 DNA is TGTGCCAGCAGCGCTAGCGGGAGTGGTGGCAATGAGCAGTTCTTC.

The chain uses TRBV6-5 and TRBJ2-1, with 7 positions matching TRBD2. Losses at the gene ends were 6 bases for V and 5 bases for J; bases not matched to a gene: 10. There are 15 residues in the CDR3. Germline V gene data show CDR1 as MNHEY and CDR2 as SVGAGI. CDR3 protein: CASSQLGTTDNEQFF. The CDR3 nucleotides read TGTGCCAGCAGCCAACTGGGGACTACCGACAATGAGCAGTTCTTC.

This rearrangement joins TRBV27 to TRBJ2-5, with 7 bases aligning to TRBD1. Germline trimming cut 4 bases from V and 1 base from J; bases unmatched to any gene: 6. CDR3 length equals 15 residues. Per germline, CDR1 MNHEY and CDR2 SMNVEV (reference sequence). The CDR3 DNA sequence: TGTGCCAGCAGTTCGTCAAGACAGGGCCAAGAGACCCAGTACTTC. This sequence encodes CASSSSRQGQETQYF.

CDR3 bases: TGTGCCAGCAGCTACCGACAGGGTGGGAACACTGAAGCTTTCTTT. Its translation is CASSYRQGGNTEAFF. V gene TRBV7-6 combines with J gene TRBJ1-1; TRBD1 agrees at 7 bases. V shed 4 bases, J shed 1 base, and the junction held 6 bases outside the gene matches. The CDR3 is made up of 15 amino acids. Germline V gene lookup returns CDR1 SGHVS and CDR2 FNYEAQ.

The chain carries TRBV19 and TRBJ1-5; D not certain. The CDR3 sequence is 13 residues long. CDR1 and CDR2 from the germline V gene are LNHDA and SQIVND (reference sequence). The V and J ends lost 6 bases and 1 base respectively, with 7 bases between them. CDR3 residues: CASRDSSNQPQHF. In nucleotides, the CDR3 is TGTGCCAGTAGGGACTCCAGCAATCAGCCCCAGCATTTT.

The J gene is TRBJ1-3, the V gene TRBV7-3; D gene uncertain. Germline CDR1 and CDR2: SGHTA and FQGTGA. The germline V and J ends were trimmed by 5 bases and 0 bases, with 11 bases remaining between them. The CDR3 sequence is 15 residues long. CDR3 sequence: CASSHEAISGNTIYF. The CDR3 nucleotides are TGTGCCAGCAGCCACGAGGCGATCTCTGGAAACACCATATATTTT. The entire variable domain, with the rest obtained from reference TRBV7-3 and TRBJ1-3, is as follows: GAGVSQTPSNKVTEKGKYVELRCDPISGHTALYWYRQSLGQGPEFLIYFQGTGAADDSGLPNDRFFAVRPEGSVSTLKIQRTERGDSAVYLCASSHEAISGNTIYFGEGSWLTVV.

This chain joins TRBV7-6 and TRBJ2-7, with 10 bases lining up with TRBD1. Trimming removed 5 bases from V and 7 bases from J; junction bases left unmatched: 8. From germline, CDR1 is SGHVS and CDR2 FNYEAQ. This CDR3 is built from 14 residues. CDR3 sequence reads: CASSIGTGVWEQYF. CDR3 sequence (DNA): TGTGCCAGCAGCATCGGGACAGGGGTCTGGGAGCAGTACTTC. Combining the CDR3 with reference TRBV7-6 and TRBJ2-7 gives the whole variable domain GAGVSQSPRYKVTKRGQDVALRCDPISGHVSLYWYRQALGQGPEFLTYFNYEAQQDKSGLPNDRFSAERPEGSISTLTIQRTEQRDSAMYRCASSIGTGVWEQYFGPGTRLTVT.

This sequence joins TRBV2 and TRBJ2-5; D may be TRBD2 (6 bases). The end of the DNA is better explained by TRBJ2-7, so the J call may be wrong. The CDR3 loop spans 12 amino acids. CDR1 and CDR2 (germline): SNHLY, FYNNEI. Written as DNA, the CDR3 is TGTGCCTCCCGGGACTCGAACTACGAGCAGTACTTC. This translates into CASRDSNYEQYF.

The V gene is TRBV7-2, the J gene TRBJ2-7, with 8 bases aligning to TRBD2. The CDR3 covers 17 residues. V shed 1 base, J shed 6 bases, and the junction held 14 bases outside the gene matches. Germline CDR1 reads SGHTA; CDR2 reads FQGNSA. CDR3: CASSLDAWRAGVPEQYF. CDR3 DNA sequence: TGTGCCAGCAGCTTAGATGCCTGGCGAGCGGGAGTACCCGAGCAGTACTTC.

The CDR3: CASSPQGREFDNEQFF. The CDR3 nucleotides are TGTGCCAGCAGTCCCCAGGGGAGGGAGTTTGACAATGAGCAGTTCTTC. The chain joins TRBV27 to TRBJ2-1, with a tentative D call TRBD2 (7 bases). Trimming left V 5 bases short and J 5 bases short, with 19 bases between. Germline assignment: CDR1 MNHEY and CDR2 SMNVEV (reference sequence). The CDR3 totals 16 residues.

The chain combines TRBV18 with TRBJ1-2; no clear D. This CDR3 is built from 13 residues. From germline, CDR1 is KGHSH and CDR2 LQKENI. The germline V and J ends were trimmed by 1 base and 7 bases, with 10 bases remaining between them. The CDR3 DNA reads TGTGCCAGCTCACCACTGGCAAGTGGTGGCTACACCTTC. Its protein is CASSPLASGGYTF. Supplemented by reference TRBV18 and TRBJ1-2, the full variable domain reads NAGVMQNPRHLVRRRGQEARLRCSPMKGHSHVYWYRQLPEEGLKFMVYLQKENIIDESGMPKERFSAEFPKEGPSILRIQQVVRGDSAAYFCASSPLASGGYTFGSGTRLTVV.

The rearrangement uses TRBV10-3 and TRBJ2-7; D possibly corresponds to TRBD2 (6 bases). Germline CDR1 is ENHRY and CDR2 is SYGVKD. The CDR3 runs 12 residues. Trimming removed 4 bases at V and 7 bases at J, with 11 bases between. The CDR3 nucleotides read TGTGCCATCAGTGGTGAGGGAGGAGAGCAGTACTTC. Amino acids: CAISGEGGEQYF.

V is TRBV19 and J is TRBJ1-4, with D possibly being TRBD1 (6 bases). V was shortened by 9 bases and J by 4 bases, with 12 bases between the two germline ends. Germline values: CDR1 LNHDA, CDR2 SQIVND (reference sequence). CDR3 length: 13 residues. This CDR3 reads CASPGVDNEKLFF. As DNA, the CDR3 is TGTGCCAGCCCAGGGGTGGATAATGAAAAACTGTTTTTT.